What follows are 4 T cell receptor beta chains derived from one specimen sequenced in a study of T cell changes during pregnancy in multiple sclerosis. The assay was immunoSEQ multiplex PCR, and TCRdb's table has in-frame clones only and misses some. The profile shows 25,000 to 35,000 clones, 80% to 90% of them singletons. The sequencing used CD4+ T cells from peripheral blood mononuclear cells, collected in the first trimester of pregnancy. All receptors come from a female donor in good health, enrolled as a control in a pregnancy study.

The CDR3 DNA reads TGTGCCAGCAGCCAAGCCGGGTTCTACAATGAGCAGTTCTTC. This gives the protein CASSQAGFYNEQFF. The chain uses TRBV14 and TRBJ2-1; D is ambiguous. Trimming stripped 1 base from V and 3 bases from J, with 7 bases between. Germline V CDR1 and CDR2: SGHDN, FVKESK. CDR3 length: 14 residues.

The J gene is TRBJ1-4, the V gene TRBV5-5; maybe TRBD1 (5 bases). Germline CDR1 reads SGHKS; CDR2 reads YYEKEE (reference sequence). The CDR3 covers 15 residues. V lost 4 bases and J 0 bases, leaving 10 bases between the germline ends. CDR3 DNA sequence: TGTGCCAGCAGCCTCCGGGGGACAACTAATGAAAAACTGTTTTTT. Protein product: CASSLRGTTNEKLFF.

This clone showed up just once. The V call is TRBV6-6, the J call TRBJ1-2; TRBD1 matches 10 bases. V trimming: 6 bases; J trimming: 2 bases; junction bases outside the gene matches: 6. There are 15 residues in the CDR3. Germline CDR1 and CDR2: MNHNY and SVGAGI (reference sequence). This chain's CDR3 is CASRLDRGKNYGYTF. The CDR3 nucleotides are TGTGCCAGCAGACTGGACAGGGGGAAAAACTATGGCTACACCTTC.

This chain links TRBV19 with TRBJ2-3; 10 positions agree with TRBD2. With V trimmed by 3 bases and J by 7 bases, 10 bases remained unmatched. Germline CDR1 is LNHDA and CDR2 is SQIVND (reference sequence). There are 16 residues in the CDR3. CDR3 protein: CASSIERGGIGNTQYF. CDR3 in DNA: TGTGCCAGTAGTATTGAGCGGGGGGGGATTGGAAATACGCAGTATTTT.